The rows below give T cell receptor beta chains drawn from one sample of a study of blood T cells in healthy people across ages. TCRdb ran MiXCR on the 5' RACE reads and lists one entry per CDR3 protein. The sample yields about 640,000 distinct CDR3 sequences, around 54% seen once. The sample was blood. The receptors come from a man in his sixties in good health. CDR3s include the opening cysteine and the closing phenylalanine or tryptophan. D genes are given only for firm matches. A row's size may be missing; if present it is once, few, many or a size class.

j_gene: TRBJ2-5
d_gene: .
v_gene: TRBV19
abundance: .
CDR3nt: TGTGCCAGTAGTCTTGGACTCCCGGGGGAGCAGTACTTC
CDR3aa: CASSLGLPGEQYF

j_gene: TRBJ2-1
d_gene: TRBD1
v_gene: TRBV20-1
abundance: .
CDR3nt: TGCAGTGCTAGGTCCGGGACAGGCATCAATGAGCAGTTCTTC
CDR3aa: CSARSGTGINEQFF

j_gene: TRBJ2-7
d_gene: .
v_gene: TRBV12-3/TRBV12-4
abundance: .
CDR3nt: TGTGCCAGCAGTTTATGGGTAGCGGTATACGAGCAGTACTTC
CDR3aa: CASSLWVAVYEQYF

j_gene: TRBJ2-1
d_gene: TRBD2
v_gene: TRBV20-1
abundance: .
CDR3nt: TGCAGTGCTAGGAACCCTAGCGGGGGTTACAATGAGCAGTTCTTC
CDR3aa: CSARNPSGGYNEQFF

j_gene: TRBJ2-4
d_gene: .
v_gene: TRBV12-3/TRBV12-4
abundance: .
CDR3nt: TGTGCCAGCAGCCTTAAGCAGGGGGCGCGGGAGCAGTACTTC
CDR3aa: CASSLKQGAREQYF

j_gene: TRBJ2-2
d_gene: .
v_gene: TRBV20-1
abundance: .
CDR3nt: TGCAGTGCTAGAGTGGCCGGGACATTGGCCGGGGAGCTGTTTTTT
CDR3aa: CSARVAGTLAGELFF

j_gene: TRBJ2-7
d_gene: TRBD1
v_gene: TRBV28
abundance: .
CDR3nt: TGTGCCAGCAGTCTTCTGGACAGGCTAACCGAGCAGTACTTC
CDR3aa: CASSLLDRLTEQYF

j_gene: TRBJ2-3
d_gene: .
v_gene: TRBV7-9
abundance: .
CDR3nt: TGTGCCAGCAGCAAGACTAGTGTTGTGGATACGCAGTATTTT
CDR3aa: CASSKTSVVDTQYF

j_gene: TRBJ1-5
d_gene: .
v_gene: TRBV9
abundance: few
CDR3nt: TGTGCCAGCAGCGTAGGGGCAAGCAATCAGCCCCAGCATTTT
CDR3aa: CASSVGASNQPQHF

j_gene: TRBJ1-6
d_gene: TRBD1
v_gene: TRBV6-6
abundance: .
CDR3nt: TGTGCCAGCAGTTACTCAAGGGACAGGGGCAATTCACCCCTCCACTTT
CDR3aa: CASSYSRDRGNSPLHF

j_gene: TRBJ2-2
d_gene: .
v_gene: TRBV6-1
abundance: .
CDR3nt: TGTGCCAGCAGTGAAGGCCATAGGAGGGGAACGGGGGAGCTGTTTTTT
CDR3aa: CASSEGHRRGTGELFF

j_gene: TRBJ2-5
d_gene: TRBD1
v_gene: TRBV3-1
abundance: .
CDR3nt: TGTGCCAGCAGCCAACCCGGGACAGGGCTGGAGACCCAGTACTTC
CDR3aa: CASSQPGTGLETQYF

j_gene: TRBJ2-5
d_gene: .
v_gene: TRBV7-2
abundance: .
CDR3nt: TGTGCCAGCAGCCATCCGGGGGCTCAAGAGACCCAGTACTTC
CDR3aa: CASSHPGAQETQYF

j_gene: TRBJ2-1
d_gene: .
v_gene: TRBV2
abundance: .
CDR3nt: TGTGCCAGCAGTAAACGACAGGGCGGGGAGACCCAGTTCTTC
CDR3aa: CASSKRQGGETQFF

j_gene: TRBJ2-5
d_gene: .
v_gene: TRBV20-1
abundance: .
CDR3nt: TGCAGTGCTAGAGACCCGCAGGGCACCCAAGAGACCCAGTACTTC
CDR3aa: CSARDPQGTQETQYF

j_gene: TRBJ2-2
d_gene: .
v_gene: TRBV21-1
abundance: .
CDR3nt: TGTGCCAACAGCCCCCAGGAGCGGGGGAAGAACACCGGGGAGCTGTTTTTT
CDR3aa: CANSPQERGKNTGELFF

j_gene: TRBJ2-5
d_gene: .
v_gene: TRBV20-1
abundance: .
CDR3nt: TGCAGTGCTAGAGCTTTGGGTCTGGAGACCCAGTACTTC
CDR3aa: CSARALGLETQYF

j_gene: TRBJ1-1
d_gene: .
v_gene: TRBV29-1
abundance: few
CDR3nt: TGCAGCGTGGTTCGCGGGGTCACTGAAGCTTTCTTT
CDR3aa: CSVVRGVTEAFF

j_gene: TRBJ2-7
d_gene: .
v_gene: TRBV11-2
abundance: few
CDR3nt: TGTGCCAGCAGCTCCGACAGGTTCTACGAGCAGTACTTC
CDR3aa: CASSSDRFYEQYF

j_gene: TRBJ1-1
d_gene: TRBD1
v_gene: TRBV29-1
abundance: few
CDR3nt: TGCAGCGTTGAGACAGGGGGAAACACTGAAGCTTTCTTT
CDR3aa: CSVETGGNTEAFF

j_gene: TRBJ2-3
d_gene: TRBD2
v_gene: TRBV5-1
abundance: .
CDR3nt: TGCGCCAGCAGCTTGGTCCTAGCGGAGGGCACAGATACGCAGTATTTT
CDR3aa: CASSLVLAEGTDTQYF

j_gene: TRBJ2-5
d_gene: TRBD1
v_gene: TRBV29-1
abundance: few
CDR3nt: TGCAGCGGCCGAGGGGACAGACAGTCACAAGAGACCCAGTACTTC
CDR3aa: CSGRGDRQSQETQYF